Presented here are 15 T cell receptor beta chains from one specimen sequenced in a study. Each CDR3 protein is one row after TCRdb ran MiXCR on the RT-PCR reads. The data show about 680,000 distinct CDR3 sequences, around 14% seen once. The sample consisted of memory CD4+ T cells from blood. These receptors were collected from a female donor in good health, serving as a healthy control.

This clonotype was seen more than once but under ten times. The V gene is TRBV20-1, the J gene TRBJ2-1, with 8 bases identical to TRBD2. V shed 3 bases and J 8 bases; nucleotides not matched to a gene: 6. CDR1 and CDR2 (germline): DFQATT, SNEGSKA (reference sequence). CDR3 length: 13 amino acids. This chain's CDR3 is CSASPGGMDEQFF. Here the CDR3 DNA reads TGCAGTGCTAGCCCGGGGGGGATGGATGAGCAGTTCTTC.

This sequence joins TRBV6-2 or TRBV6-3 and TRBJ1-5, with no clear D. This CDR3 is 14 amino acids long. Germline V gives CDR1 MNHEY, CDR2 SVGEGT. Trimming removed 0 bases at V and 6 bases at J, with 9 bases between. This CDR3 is CASSYSSGPQPQHF. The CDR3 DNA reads TGTGCCAGCAGTTACTCATCAGGCCCTCAGCCCCAGCATTTT.

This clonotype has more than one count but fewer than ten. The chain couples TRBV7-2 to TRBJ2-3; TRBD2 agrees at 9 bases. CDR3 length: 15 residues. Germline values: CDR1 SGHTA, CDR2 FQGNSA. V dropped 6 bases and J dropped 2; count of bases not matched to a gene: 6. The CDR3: CASRFIAGATDTQYF. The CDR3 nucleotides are TGTGCCAGCAGGTTTATAGCGGGAGCCACAGATACGCAGTATTTT.

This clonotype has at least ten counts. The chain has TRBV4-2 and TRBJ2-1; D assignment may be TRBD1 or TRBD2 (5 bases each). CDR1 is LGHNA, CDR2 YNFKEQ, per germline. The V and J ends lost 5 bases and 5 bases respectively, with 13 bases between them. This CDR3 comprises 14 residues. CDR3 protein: CASSAKSGHNEQFF. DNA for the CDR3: TGTGCCAGCAGCGCAAAATCGGGGCACAATGAGCAGTTCTTC.

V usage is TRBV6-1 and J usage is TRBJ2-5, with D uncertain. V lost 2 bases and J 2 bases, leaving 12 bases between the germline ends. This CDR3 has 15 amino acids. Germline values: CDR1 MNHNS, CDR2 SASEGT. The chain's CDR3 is CASSEMAQLQETQYF. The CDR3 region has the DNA TGTGCCAGCAGTGAAATGGCCCAGTTACAAGAGACCCAGTACTTC.

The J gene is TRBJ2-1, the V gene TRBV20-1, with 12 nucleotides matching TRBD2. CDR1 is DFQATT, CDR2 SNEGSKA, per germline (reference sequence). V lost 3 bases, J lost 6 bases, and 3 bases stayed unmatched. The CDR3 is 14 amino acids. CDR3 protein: CSASWTSGTNEQFF. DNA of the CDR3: TGCAGTGCTAGTTGGACTAGCGGGACCAATGAGCAGTTCTTC.

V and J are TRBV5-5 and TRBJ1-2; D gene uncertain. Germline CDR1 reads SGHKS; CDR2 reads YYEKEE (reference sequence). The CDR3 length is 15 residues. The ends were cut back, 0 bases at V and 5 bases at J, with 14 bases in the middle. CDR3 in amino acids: CASSLGPGKAYGYTF. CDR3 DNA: TGTGCCAGCAGCTTGGGGCCTGGGAAGGCATATGGCTACACCTTC. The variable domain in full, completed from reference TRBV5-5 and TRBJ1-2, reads DAGVTQSPTHLIKTRGQQVTLRCSPISGHKSVSWYQQVLGQGPQFIFQYYEKEERGRGNFPDRFSARQFPNYSSELNVNALLLGDSALYLCASSLGPGKAYGYTFGSGTRLTVV.

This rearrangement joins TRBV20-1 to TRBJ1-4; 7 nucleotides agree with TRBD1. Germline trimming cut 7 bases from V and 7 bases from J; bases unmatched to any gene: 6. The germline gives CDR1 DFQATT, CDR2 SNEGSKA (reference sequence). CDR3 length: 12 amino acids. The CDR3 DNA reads TGCAGTGTTCACAGGGGAGGTGAAAAACTGTTTTTT. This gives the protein CSVHRGGEKLFF.

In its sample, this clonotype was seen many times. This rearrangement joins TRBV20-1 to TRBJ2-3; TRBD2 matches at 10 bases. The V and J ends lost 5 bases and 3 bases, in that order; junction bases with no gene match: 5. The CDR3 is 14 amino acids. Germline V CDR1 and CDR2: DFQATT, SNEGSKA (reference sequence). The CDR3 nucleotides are TGCAGTGCTCTCTTAGCGGGAGGAACAGATACGCAGTATTTT. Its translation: CSALLAGGTDTQYF.

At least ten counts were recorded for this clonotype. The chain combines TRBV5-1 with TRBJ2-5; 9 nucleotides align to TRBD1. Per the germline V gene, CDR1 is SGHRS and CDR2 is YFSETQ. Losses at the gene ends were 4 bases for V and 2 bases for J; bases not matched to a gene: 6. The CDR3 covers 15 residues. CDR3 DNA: TGCGCCAGCAGCGTGGGACAGGGAGGACAAGAGACCCAGTACTTC. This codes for CASSVGQGGQETQYF.

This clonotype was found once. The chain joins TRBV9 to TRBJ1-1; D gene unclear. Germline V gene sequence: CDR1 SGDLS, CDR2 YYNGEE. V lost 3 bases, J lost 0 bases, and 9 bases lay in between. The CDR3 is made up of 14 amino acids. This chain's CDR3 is CASSAHAVNTEAFF. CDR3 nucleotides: TGTGCCAGCAGCGCCCACGCAGTGAACACTGAAGCTTTCTTT. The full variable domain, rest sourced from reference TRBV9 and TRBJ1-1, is DSGVTQTPKHLITATGQRVTLRCSPRSGDLSVYWYQQSLDQGLQFLIQYYNGEERAKGNILERFSAQQFPDLHSELNLSSLELGDSALYFCASSAHAVNTEAFFGQGTRLTVV.

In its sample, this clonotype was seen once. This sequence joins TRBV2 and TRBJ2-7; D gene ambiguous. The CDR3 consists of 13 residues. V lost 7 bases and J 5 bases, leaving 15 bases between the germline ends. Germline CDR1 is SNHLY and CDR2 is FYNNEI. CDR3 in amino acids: CASTEGTWDEQYF. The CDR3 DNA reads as TGTGCCAGCACCGAAGGTACCTGGGACGAGCAGTACTTC.

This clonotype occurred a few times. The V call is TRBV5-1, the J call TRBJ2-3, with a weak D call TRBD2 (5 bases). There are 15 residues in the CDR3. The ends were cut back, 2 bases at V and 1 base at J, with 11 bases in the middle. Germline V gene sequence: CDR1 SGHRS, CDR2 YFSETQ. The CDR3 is CASSLHPEGTDTQYF. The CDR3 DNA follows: TGCGCCAGCAGCTTACACCCGGAGGGCACAGATACGCAGTATTTT.

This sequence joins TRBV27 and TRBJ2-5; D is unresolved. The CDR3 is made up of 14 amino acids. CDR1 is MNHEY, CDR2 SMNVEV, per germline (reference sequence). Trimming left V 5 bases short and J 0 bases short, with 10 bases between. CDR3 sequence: CASSPKPYQETQYF. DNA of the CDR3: TGTGCCAGCAGTCCCAAACCGTACCAAGAGACCCAGTACTTC.

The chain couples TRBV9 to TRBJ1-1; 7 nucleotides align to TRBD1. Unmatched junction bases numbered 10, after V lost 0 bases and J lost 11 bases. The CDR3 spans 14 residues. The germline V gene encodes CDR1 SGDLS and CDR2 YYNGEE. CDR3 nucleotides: TGTGCCAGCAGCGTAGGGGACAGCGGCCTGGGGGCTTTCTTT. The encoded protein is CASSVGDSGLGAFF. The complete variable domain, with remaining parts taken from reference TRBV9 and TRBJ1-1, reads DSGVTQTPKHLITATGQRVTLRCSPRSGDLSVYWYQQSLDQGLQFLIQYYNGEERAKGNILERFSAQQFPDLHSELNLSSLELGDSALYFCASSVGDSGLGAFFGQGTRLTVV.